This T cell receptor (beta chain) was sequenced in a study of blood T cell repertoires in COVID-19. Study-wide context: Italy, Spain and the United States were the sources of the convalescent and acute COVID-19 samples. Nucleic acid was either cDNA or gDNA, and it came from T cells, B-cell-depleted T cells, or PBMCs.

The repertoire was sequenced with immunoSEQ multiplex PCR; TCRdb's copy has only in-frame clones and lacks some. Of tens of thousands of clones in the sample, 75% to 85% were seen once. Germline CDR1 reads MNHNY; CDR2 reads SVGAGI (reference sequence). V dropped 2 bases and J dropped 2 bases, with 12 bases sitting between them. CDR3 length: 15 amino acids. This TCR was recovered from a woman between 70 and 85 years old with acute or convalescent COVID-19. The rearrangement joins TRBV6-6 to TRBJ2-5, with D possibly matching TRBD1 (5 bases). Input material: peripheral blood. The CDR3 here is CASSYRRQIQETQYF. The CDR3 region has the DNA TGTGCCAGCAGTTACCGGAGACAGATACAAGAGACCCAGTACTTC.